The 9 T cell receptor beta chains in this list originate from one sample, sequenced in a study of blood T cell repertoires in COVID-19. TCRdb's copy holds only in-frame clones and misses some; the assay was immunoSEQ multiplex PCR. The data show more than 100,000 clones, about nine tenths seen once. What was sequenced was peripheral blood. These receptors were collected from a man aged 50 to 59 with active COVID-19.

The rearrangement joins TRBV5-6 to TRBJ1-1; D is undetermined. This CDR3 region has 13 residues. Trimming took 4 bases from V and 1 from J, leaving 8 bases between them. The germline V gene has CDR1 SGHDT and CDR2 YYEEEE. CDR3 sequence (DNA): TGTGCCAGCAGCCGTCCCCCGAACACTGAAGCTTTCTTT. Encoded protein: CASSRPPNTEAFF.

The CDR3 sequence is CASSFPGGTTEAFF. The CDR3 region has the DNA TGCGCCAGCAGCTTCCCGGGAGGGACCACTGAAGCTTTCTTT. This chain links TRBV5-1 with TRBJ1-1, with D tentatively TRBD1 (5 bases). The CDR3 totals 14 residues. Deletions cut 2 bases from V and 4 bases from J, with 12 bases between. Germline loops: CDR1 SGHRS, CDR2 YFSETQ.

The chain uses TRBV6-2 or TRBV6-3 and TRBJ1-6, with D unresolved. Trimming removed 2 bases from V and 0 bases from J, with 8 bases in between. Looked up from germline, CDR1 is MNHEY and CDR2 is SVGEGT. The CDR3 covers 16 residues. The CDR3 nucleotides read TGTGCCAGCAGTTACGACATGAGCTCCTATAATTCACCCCTCCACTTT. Translating gives CASSYDMSSYNSPLHF.

The rearrangement links TRBV11-1 to TRBJ1-2, with unresolved D. V dropped 2 bases and J dropped 12 bases, with 16 bases sitting between them. The CDR3 consists of 13 residues. The germline V gene encodes CDR1 SGHAT and CDR2 FQDESV (reference sequence). This chain's CDR3 is CASSLSSGSENTF. The CDR3 DNA sequence: TGTGCCAGCAGCTTAAGTTCCGGGTCTGAAAACACCTTC.

The gene calls are TRBV5-1 and TRBJ2-5; D unresolved. Germline V gene data show CDR1 as SGHRS and CDR2 as YFSETQ. V lost 4 bases, J lost 5 bases, and 12 bases lay in between. This CDR3 is 13 amino acids long. The CDR3 sequence: CASSDSPGETQYF. The DNA for the CDR3 is TGCGCCAGCAGCGATTCCCCCGGGGAGACCCAGTACTTC.

The chain joins TRBV4-3 to TRBJ1-3, with TRBD1 identical over 10 bases. Germline V gene lookup returns CDR1 LGHNA and CDR2 YSLEER. The CDR3 length is 15 residues. Trimming took 1 base from V and 3 from J; bases not matched to a gene: 0. CDR3 sequence: CASSQGTGGGNTIYF. CDR3 sequence (DNA): TGCGCCAGCAGCCAAGGGACAGGGGGTGGAAACACCATATATTTT.

This rearrangement joins TRBV25-1 to TRBJ1-2, with 9 bases fitting TRBD1. The CDR3 extends over 14 amino acids. Germline V gives CDR1 MGHDK, CDR2 SYGVNS. Trimming took 6 bases from V and 8 from J; bases not matched to a gene: 10. The CDR3 DNA follows: TGTGCCAGCAGCGATTCGGACAGGGGCTGGGGCTACACCTTC. Protein: CASSDSDRGWGYTF.

The chain recombines TRBV5-6 with TRBJ1-5; 7 bases are a match to TRBD1. After removal of 4 bases from V and 7 bases from J, the junction contained 11 bases not matched to a gene. CDR3 size: 15 residues. Germline CDR1 and CDR2: SGHDT and YYEEEE. The CDR3 region is CASSHWSRGKQPQHF. Written as DNA, the CDR3 is TGTGCCAGCAGCCATTGGTCCAGGGGGAAACAGCCCCAGCATTTT.

The chain links TRBV7-2 to TRBJ1-5; D call uncertain. Germline-derived CDR1 and CDR2 are SGHTA and FQGNSA. The CDR3 runs to 16 residues. Trimming took 2 bases from V and 0 from J, leaving 11 bases between them. This CDR3 is CASSLSGPNSNQPQHF. The CDR3 coding sequence is TGTGCCAGCAGCTTAAGCGGGCCGAATAGCAATCAGCCCCAGCATTTT.